This T cell receptor beta chain was found in a study of CD8 T cells in ankylosing spondylitis. General study points: There was reportedly significant enrichment of clones that were disease-linked in matched ankylosing spondylitis synovial fluid. Typical of ankylosing spondylitis blood, it appeared, was a TCR beta motif of seven to nine highly homologous variants. Disease-linked clones displayed a CD8+ phenotype and appeared relatively rarely in peripheral blood.

Note on this clonotype: Its matching antigen is unknown.

Germline CDR1 is SGHRS and CDR2 is YFSETQ. This CDR3 has 14 residues. Trimming cost V 4 bases and J 8 bases; bases outside gene matches: 5. Library preparation for TCR beta used quantitative 5'-RACE with molecular barcodes. TCRdb passed the 5' RACE reads through MiXCR, listing each CDR3 protein once. The sample gives a few hundred thousand distinct CDR3 sequences, roughly 20% of which show up once; about an eighth is in the top ten. The V call is TRBV5-1, the J call TRBJ1-4; 10 bases fit TRBD1. Source material: blood, either unsorted or a sorted T cell fraction (not recorded which). The sequence came from a male donor with ankylosing spondylitis or in good health (not recorded which). CDR3: CASSVTGGDEKLFF. The CDR3 DNA sequence: TGCGCCAGCAGCGTGACAGGGGGCGACGAAAAACTGTTTTTT. Based on the CDR3 plus reference TRBV5-1 and TRBJ1-4, the full variable domain is KAGVTQTPRYLIKTRGQQVTLSCSPISGHRSVSWYQQTPGQGLQFLFEYFSETQRNKGNFPGRFSGRQFSNSRSEMNVSTLELGDSALYLCASSVTGGDEKLFFGSGTQLSVL.